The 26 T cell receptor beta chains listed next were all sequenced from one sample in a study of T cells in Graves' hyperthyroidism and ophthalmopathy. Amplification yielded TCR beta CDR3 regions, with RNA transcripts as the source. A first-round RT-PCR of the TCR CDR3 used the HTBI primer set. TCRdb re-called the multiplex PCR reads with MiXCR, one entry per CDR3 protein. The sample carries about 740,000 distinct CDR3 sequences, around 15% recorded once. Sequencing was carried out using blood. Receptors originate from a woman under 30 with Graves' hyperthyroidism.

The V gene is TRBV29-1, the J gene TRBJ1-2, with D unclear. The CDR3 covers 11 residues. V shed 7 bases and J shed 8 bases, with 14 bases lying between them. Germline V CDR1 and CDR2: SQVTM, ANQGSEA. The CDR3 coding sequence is TGCAGCGCCCGGAGGGCCAAGGGCTACACCTTC. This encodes CSARRAKGYTF.

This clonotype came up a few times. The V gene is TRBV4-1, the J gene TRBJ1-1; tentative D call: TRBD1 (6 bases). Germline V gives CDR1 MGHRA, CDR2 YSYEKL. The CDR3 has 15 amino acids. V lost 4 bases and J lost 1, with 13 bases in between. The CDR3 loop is CASSPRDIENTEAFF. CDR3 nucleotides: TGCGCCAGCAGCCCCCGGGACATAGAGAACACTGAAGCTTTCTTT.

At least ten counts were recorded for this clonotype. The DNA of the CDR3 is TGTGCCATCAGTAATACTAGCGGAGCCTCCTACGAGCAGTACTTC. It translates to CAISNTSGASYEQYF. The chain has TRBV10-3 and TRBJ2-7, with 8 nucleotides matching TRBD2. The germline CDR1 and CDR2 sequences are ENHRY and SYGVKD. The CDR3 contains 15 residues. V shed 5 bases, J shed 0 bases, and the junction held 6 bases outside the gene matches.

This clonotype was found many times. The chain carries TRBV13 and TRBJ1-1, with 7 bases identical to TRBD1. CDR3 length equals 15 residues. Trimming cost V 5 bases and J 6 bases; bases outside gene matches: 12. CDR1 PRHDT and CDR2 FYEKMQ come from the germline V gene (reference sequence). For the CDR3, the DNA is TGTGCCAGCAGCCTCCGGGGACCAAGGGGGCCTGAAGCTTTCTTT. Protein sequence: CASSLRGPRGPEAFF.

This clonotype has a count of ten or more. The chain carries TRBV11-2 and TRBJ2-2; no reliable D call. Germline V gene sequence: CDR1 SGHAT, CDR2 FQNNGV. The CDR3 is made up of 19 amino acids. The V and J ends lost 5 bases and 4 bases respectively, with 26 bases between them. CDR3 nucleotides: TGTGCCAGCAGCACCAAAGCCATATGGAAGGGAAGTAGCACCGGGGAGCTGTTTTTT. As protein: CASSTKAIWKGSSTGELFF.

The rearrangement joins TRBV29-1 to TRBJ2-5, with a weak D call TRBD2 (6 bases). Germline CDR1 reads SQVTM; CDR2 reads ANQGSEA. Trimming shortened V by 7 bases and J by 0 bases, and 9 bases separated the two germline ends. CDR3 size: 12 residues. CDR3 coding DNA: TGCAGCGCCGAGCGGGACCAAGAGACCCAGTACTTC. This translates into CSAERDQETQYF.

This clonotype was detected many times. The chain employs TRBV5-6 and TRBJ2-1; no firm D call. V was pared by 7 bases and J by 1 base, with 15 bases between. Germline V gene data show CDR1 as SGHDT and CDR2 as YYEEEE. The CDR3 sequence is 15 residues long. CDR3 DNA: TGTGCCAGCTCAATGGCGGCACGGTCCTACAATGAGCAGTTCTTC. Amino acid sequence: CASSMAARSYNEQFF.

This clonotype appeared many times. In DNA, the CDR3 is TGTGCCAGCAGTGTTACGCCGGGGTCCGAGAACACCATATATTTT. It translates to CASSVTPGSENTIYF. The chain is built from TRBV6-1 and TRBJ1-3; no definite D call. V was cut by 4 bases and J by 7 bases, with 17 bases left in between. Per the germline V gene, CDR1 is MNHNS and CDR2 is SASEGT. The CDR3 covers 15 residues.

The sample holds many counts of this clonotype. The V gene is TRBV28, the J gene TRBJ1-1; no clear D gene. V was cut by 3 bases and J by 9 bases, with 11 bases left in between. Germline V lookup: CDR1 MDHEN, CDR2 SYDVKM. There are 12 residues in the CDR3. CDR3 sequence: CASSLPLTKAFF. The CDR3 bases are TGTGCCAGCAGTTTGCCCTTGACGAAAGCTTTCTTT.

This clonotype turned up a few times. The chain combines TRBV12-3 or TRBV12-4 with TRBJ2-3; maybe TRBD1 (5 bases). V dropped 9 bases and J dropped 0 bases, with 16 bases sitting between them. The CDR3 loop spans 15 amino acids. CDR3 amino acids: CASKPTEPSTDTQYF. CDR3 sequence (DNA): TGTGCCAGTAAACCGACAGAGCCTAGCACAGATACGCAGTATTTT.

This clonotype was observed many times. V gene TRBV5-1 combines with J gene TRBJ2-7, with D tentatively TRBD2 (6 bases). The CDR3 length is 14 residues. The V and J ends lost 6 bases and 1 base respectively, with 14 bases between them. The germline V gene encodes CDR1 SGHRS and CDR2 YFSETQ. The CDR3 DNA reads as TGCGCCAGCAATAGCGGTGAGGTTTCCTACGAGCAGTACTTC. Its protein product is CASNSGEVSYEQYF.

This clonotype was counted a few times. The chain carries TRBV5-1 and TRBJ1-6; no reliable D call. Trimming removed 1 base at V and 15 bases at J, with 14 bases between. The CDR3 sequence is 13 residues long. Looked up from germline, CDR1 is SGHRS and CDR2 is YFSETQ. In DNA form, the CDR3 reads TGCGCCAGCAGCTTGCGGGCCCGGGAAGACCTCCACTTT. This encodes CASSLRAREDLHF.

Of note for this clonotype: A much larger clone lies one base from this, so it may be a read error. The CDR3 DNA sequence: TGTGCCAGCTCACAAATTAGCGGGGATAACAATGAGCAGTTCTTC. As protein: CASSQISGDNNEQFF. The chain links TRBV18 to TRBJ2-1; 8 nucleotides match TRBD2. The germline CDR1 and CDR2 sequences are KGHSH and LQKENI. With 4 bases clipped from V and 5 bases from J, the junction kept 7 bases outside the gene matches. The CDR3 contains 15 residues.

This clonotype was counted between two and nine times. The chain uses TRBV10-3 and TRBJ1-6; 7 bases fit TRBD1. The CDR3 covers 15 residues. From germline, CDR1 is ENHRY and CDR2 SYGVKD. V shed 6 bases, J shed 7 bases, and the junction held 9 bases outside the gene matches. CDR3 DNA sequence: TGTGCCATCAGCACAGGGGTTTTTGAAAATTCACCCCTCCACTTT. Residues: CAISTGVFENSPLHF.

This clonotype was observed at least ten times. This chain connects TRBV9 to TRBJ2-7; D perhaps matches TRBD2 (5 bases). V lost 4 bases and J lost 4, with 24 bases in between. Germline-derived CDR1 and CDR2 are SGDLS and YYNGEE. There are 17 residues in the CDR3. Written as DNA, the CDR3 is TGTGCCAGCAGCACCCGGACTCTCACACATACCGATTACGAGCAGTACTTC. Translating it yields CASSTRTLTHTDYEQYF.

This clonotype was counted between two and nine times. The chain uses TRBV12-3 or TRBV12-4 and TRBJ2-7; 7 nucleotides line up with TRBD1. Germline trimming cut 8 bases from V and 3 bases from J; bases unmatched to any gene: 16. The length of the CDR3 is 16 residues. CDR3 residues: CASGAGGQAPIYEQYF. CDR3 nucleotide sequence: TGTGCCAGCGGTGCTGGTGGACAGGCCCCAATCTACGAGCAGTACTTC.

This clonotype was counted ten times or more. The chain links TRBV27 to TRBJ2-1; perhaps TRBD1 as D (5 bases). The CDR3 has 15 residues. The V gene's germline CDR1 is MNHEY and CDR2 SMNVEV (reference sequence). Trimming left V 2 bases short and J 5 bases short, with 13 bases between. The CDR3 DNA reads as TGTGCCAGCAGTTTAATCTGGGGCCCAGACAATGAGCAGTTCTTC. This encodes CASSLIWGPDNEQFF.

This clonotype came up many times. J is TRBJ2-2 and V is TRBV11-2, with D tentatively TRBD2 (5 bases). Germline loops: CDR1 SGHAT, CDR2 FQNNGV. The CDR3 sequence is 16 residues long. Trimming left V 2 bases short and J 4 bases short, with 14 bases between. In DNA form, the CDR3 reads TGTGCCAGCAGCTTACGGGCCCCTGGAGGCACCGGGGAGCTGTTTTTT. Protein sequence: CASSLRAPGGTGELFF.

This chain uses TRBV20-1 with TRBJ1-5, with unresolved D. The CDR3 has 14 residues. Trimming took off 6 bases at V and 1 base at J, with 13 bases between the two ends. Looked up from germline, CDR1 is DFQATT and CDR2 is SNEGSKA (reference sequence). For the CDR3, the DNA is TGCAGTGCGGTCGAGGGCAAGAGCAATCAGCCCCAGCATTTT. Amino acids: CSAVEGKSNQPQHF.

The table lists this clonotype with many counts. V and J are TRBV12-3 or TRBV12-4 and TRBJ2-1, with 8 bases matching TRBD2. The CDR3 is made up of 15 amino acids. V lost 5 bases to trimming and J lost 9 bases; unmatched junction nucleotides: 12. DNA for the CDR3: TGTGCCAGCAGTGTAATTAGCGGGATCTCAAGTGAGCAGTTCTTC. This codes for CASSVISGISSEQFF.

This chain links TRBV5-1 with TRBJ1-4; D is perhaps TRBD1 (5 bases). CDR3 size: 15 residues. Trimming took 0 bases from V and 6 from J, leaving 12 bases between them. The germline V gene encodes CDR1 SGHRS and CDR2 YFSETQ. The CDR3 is CASSLVRGADEKLFF. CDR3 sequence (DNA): TGCGCCAGCAGCTTGGTTCGGGGCGCTGATGAAAAACTGTTTTTT.

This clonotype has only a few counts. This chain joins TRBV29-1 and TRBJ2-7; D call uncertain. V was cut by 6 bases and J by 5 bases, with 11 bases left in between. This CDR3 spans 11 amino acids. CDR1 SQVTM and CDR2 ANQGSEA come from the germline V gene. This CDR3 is CSVSSGNEQYF. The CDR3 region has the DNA TGCAGCGTCTCGTCCGGCAACGAGCAGTACTTC.

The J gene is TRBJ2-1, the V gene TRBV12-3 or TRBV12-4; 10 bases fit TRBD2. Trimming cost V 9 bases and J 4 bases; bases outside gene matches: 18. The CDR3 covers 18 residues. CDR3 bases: TGTGCCAGGGCCCCTAGCGGGAGATTTCAGATTTTATACAATGAGCAGTTCTTC. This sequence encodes CARAPSGRFQILYNEQFF.

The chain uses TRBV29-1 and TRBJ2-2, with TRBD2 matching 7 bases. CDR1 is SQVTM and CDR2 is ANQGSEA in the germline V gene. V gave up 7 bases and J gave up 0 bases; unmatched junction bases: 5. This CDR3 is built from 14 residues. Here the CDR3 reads CSAGREANTGELFF. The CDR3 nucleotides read TGCAGCGCCGGTCGGGAGGCGAACACCGGGGAGCTGTTTTTT.

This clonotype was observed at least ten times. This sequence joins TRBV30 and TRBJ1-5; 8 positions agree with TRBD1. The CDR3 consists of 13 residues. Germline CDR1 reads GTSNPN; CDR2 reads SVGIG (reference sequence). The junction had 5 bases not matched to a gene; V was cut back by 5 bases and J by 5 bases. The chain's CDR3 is CAWAGQGYQPQHF. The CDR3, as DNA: TGTGCCTGGGCCGGACAGGGCTATCAGCCCCAGCATTTT.

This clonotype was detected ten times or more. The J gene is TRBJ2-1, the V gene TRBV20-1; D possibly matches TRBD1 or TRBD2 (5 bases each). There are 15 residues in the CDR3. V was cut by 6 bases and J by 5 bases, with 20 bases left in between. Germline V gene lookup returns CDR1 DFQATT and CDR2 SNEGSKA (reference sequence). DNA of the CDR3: TGCAGTGCGACCTCTCCGGGACCGCGGAACAATGAGCAGTTCTTC. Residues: CSATSPGPRNNEQFF.